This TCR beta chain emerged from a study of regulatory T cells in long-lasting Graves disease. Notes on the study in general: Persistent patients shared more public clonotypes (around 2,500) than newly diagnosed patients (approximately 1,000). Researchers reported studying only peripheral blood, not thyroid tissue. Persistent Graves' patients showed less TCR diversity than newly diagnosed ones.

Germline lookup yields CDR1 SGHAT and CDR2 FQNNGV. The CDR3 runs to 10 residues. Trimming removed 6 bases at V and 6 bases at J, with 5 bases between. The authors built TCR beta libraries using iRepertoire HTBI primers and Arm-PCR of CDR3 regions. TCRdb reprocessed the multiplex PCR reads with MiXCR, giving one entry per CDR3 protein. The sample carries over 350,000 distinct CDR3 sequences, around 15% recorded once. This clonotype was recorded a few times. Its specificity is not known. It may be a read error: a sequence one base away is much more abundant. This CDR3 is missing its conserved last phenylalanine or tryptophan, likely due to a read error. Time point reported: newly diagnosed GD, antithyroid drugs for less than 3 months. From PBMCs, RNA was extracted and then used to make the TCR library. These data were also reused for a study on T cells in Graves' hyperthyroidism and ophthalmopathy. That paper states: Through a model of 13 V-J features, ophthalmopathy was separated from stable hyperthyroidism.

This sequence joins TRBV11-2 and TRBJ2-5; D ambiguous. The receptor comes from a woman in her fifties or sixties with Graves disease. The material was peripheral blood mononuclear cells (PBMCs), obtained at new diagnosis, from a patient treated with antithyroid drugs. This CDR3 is CASSAQTQYL. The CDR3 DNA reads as TGTGCCAGCAGTGCCCAGACCCAGTACCTC.